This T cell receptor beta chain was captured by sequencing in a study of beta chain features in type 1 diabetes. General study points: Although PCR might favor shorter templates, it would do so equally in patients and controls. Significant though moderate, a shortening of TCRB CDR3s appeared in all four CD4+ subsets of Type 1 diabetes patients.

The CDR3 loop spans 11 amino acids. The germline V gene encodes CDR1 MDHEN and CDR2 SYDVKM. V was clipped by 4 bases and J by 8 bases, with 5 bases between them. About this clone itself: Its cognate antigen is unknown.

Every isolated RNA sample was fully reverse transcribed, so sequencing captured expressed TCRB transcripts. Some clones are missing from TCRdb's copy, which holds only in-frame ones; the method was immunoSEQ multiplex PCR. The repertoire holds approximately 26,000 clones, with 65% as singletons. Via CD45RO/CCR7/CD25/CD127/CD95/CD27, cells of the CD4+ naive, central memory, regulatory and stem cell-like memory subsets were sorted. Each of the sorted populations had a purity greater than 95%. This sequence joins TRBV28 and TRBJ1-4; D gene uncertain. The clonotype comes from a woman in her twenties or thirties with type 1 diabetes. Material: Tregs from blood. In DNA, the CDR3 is TGTGCCAGCAGTTCCCCGGAAAAACTGTTTTTT. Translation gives CASSSPEKLFF.